This T cell receptor beta chain is from a study of Ad26.COV2.S vaccination and SARS-CoV-2 variants. Study-wide background: Dosing was one shot or two shots 56 days apart.

The CDR3 covers 13 residues. Germline CDR1 is MNHEY and CDR2 is SMNVEV (reference sequence). The trim removed 8 bases at V and 5 bases at J, leaving 5 bases unmatched. Treatment in this sample: over 15 received Ad26.COV2.S at low or high dose, single or two shots; 5 received placebo; per-sample allocation not given. Sampling was performed 63 days after the first vaccine or placebo injection. Boston supplied an adult donor aged 18-55 years. The data were produced by immunoSEQ multiplex PCR, yet TCRdb's version contains in-frame clones alone and is incomplete. The sample has 440,000 or so clones, less than 95% seen once.

The gene calls are TRBV27 and TRBJ2-5, with 10 bases lining up with TRBD2. This sequence originates from a person between 18 and 59 years old who received the Ad26.COV2.S COVID-19 vaccine or a placebo. The source material was peripheral blood, sampled in a trial of Ad26.COV2.S vaccine versus placebo. The CDR3 coding sequence is TGTGCCAGCGCAGCGGGAGGGCCTGAGACCCAGTACTTC. It yields the protein CASAAGGPETQYF.